Shown below are 32 T cell receptor beta chains from a single sample sequenced in a study of T-cell memory formation after mild COVID-19 (dated by TCRdb to the early 2020s). The method was 5' RACE. The sample was run on an Illumina NovaSeq 6000. TCRdb reprocessed the public reads (quality trimming at Q25 with fastp, clone calling with MiXCR) and kept in-frame beta chains. Duplicate CDR3 protein sequences are folded into a single record with the most common DNA and genes. In all, the sample holds 280,000 or so distinct CDR3 sequences, and 8.2% of those were seen once. The top ten clonotypes cover 20% to 25% of the sample. The sequenced sample was PBMCs or a T cell subset sorted from them (not recorded which). The receptor set was obtained from a man younger than 35 who had mild COVID-19 (a few samples of this study predate the infection). The sample titles of this study are shuffled in the database, so cell type and time point are left out; the donor was told from shared clones.

The chain has TRBV5-1 and TRBJ2-3; D possibly matches TRBD1 or TRBD2 (6 bases each). Germline CDR1 SGHRS, CDR2 YFSETQ. With 7 bases removed from V and 11 bases from J, the gap between germline ends came to 20 bases. The CDR3 is 13 residues long. CDR3 protein: CASGSPGGGGQYF. In nucleotides, the CDR3 is TGCGCCAGCGGATCCCCAGGAGGAGGGGGGCAGTATTTT. The full variable domain, in which reference TRBV5-1 and TRBJ2-3 provide the parts outside the CDR3, is KAGVTQTPRYLIKTRGQQVTLSCSPISGHRSVSWYQQTPGQGLQFLFEYFSETQRNKGNFPGRFSGRQFSNSRSEMNVSTLELGDSALYLCASGSPGGGGQYFGPGTRLTVL.

The DNA of the CDR3 is TGCGCCAGCAGCCAAGATATCCCTCCGCTTGTGACAGGGGAAAGAAACACCGGGGAGCTGTTTTTT. This gives the protein CASSQDIPPLVTGERNTGELFF. V and J are TRBV4-3 and TRBJ2-2, with TRBD1 matching over 8 bases. The germline gives CDR1 LGHNA, CDR2 YSLEER. The CDR3 totals 22 residues. V trimming: 0 bases; J trimming: 2 bases; junction bases outside the gene matches: 20.

The chain recombines TRBV4-1 with TRBJ2-2, with D possibly being TRBD1 (6 bases). Trimming stripped 0 bases from V and 5 bases from J, with 10 bases between. The germline V gene has CDR1 MGHRA and CDR2 YSYEKL. There are 15 residues in the CDR3. The CDR3 sequence: CASSQDRQGTGELFF. The CDR3 DNA follows: TGCGCCAGCAGCCAAGATAGGCAGGGGACCGGGGAGCTGTTTTTT.

This clonotype was recorded many times. The V call is TRBV9, the J call TRBJ2-1; no clear D gene. V lost 2 bases and J 3 bases, leaving 6 bases between the germline ends. Germline loops: CDR1 SGDLS, CDR2 YYNGEE. The CDR3 length is 13 residues. Here the CDR3 DNA reads TGTGCCAGCAGCGTCGGAGACTACAATGAGCAGTTCTTC. This encodes CASSVGDYNEQFF.

The chain recombines TRBV4-2 with TRBJ1-2, with D possibly matching TRBD1 (5 bases). Trimming pared 7 bases from V and 1 base from J, leaving 16 bases between. CDR1 and CDR2 (germline): LGHNA, YNFKEQ. This CDR3 has 15 residues. The CDR3 is CASTRGESLNYGYTF. DNA of the CDR3: TGTGCCAGCACAAGGGGCGAGAGTCTTAACTATGGCTACACCTTC.

The chain employs TRBV10-3 and TRBJ2-3; 8 nucleotides match TRBD2. V gave up 3 bases and J gave up 1 base; unmatched junction bases: 3. Germline CDR1 ENHRY, CDR2 SYGVKD. The CDR3 has 15 residues. The CDR3 reads CAISELTSGTDTQYF. Written as DNA, the CDR3 is TGTGCCATCAGTGAATTGACTAGCGGCACAGATACGCAGTATTTT.

V is TRBV20-1 and J is TRBJ2-1, with a possible D match to TRBD2 (6 bases). V shed 8 bases and J shed 4 bases, with 15 bases lying between them. This CDR3 region has 13 residues. Germline V gene data show CDR1 as DFQATT and CDR2 as SNEGSKA (reference sequence). The CDR3: CSILGGPYNEQFF. Written as DNA, the CDR3 is TGCAGTATTCTGGGGGGACCTTACAATGAGCAGTTCTTC.

This clonotype has just a few counts. This chain connects TRBV6-1 to TRBJ2-4; TRBD2 matches at 9 bases. Germline CDR1 MNHNS, CDR2 SASEGT. V lost 4 bases, J lost 4 bases, and 8 bases stayed unmatched. This CDR3 spans 16 amino acids. The CDR3 DNA reads as TGTGCCAGCAGTGGTGGCGGGGGGGCCCGGAAAAACATTCAGTACTTC. Its translation: CASSGGGGARKNIQYF.

This chain uses TRBV6-5 with TRBJ2-7; D uncertain. The CDR3 is 14 residues long. Germline CDR1 and CDR2: MNHEY and SVGAGI. V lost 4 bases to trimming and J lost 0 bases, with 10 bases between them. This CDR3 reads CASSSHASSYEQYV. CDR3 in DNA: TGTGCCAGCAGTTCCCACGCTAGCTCCTACGAGCAGTACGTC.

The chain links TRBV20-1 to TRBJ2-5; D not resolved. Germline loops: CDR1 DFQATT, CDR2 SNEGSKA (reference sequence). V shed 3 bases and J shed 2 bases, with 10 bases lying between them. CDR3 length equals 13 residues. The CDR3 reads CSARILGQETQYF. The CDR3 DNA reads as TGCAGTGCTAGGATTCTAGGGCAAGAGACCCAGTACTTC.

This clonotype was found a few times. This chain joins TRBV4-3 and TRBJ2-1; D tentatively fits TRBD1 or TRBD2 (5 bases each). Germline assignment: CDR1 LGHNA and CDR2 YSLEER. V shed 2 bases and J shed 6 bases, with 11 bases lying between them. This CDR3 contains 14 residues. The CDR3 bases are TGCGCCAGCAGCCAACTGGGACCCACCAATGAGCAGTTCTTC. The encoded protein is CASSQLGPTNEQFF.

This clonotype was counted a few times. The V call is TRBV7-9, the J call TRBJ1-3; a weak D match, TRBD1 (5 bases). CDR1 and CDR2 from the germline V gene are SEHNR and FQNEAQ (reference sequence). CDR3 length equals 14 residues. V lost 7 bases and J lost 2, with 12 bases in between. The CDR3 sequence is CASIRDGPGNTIYF. In DNA form, the CDR3 reads TGTGCCAGCATCAGGGACGGGCCTGGAAACACCATATATTTT.

This clonotype was observed a few times. The chain uses TRBV27 and TRBJ2-2; possible D gene TRBD2, 5 bases. Trimming shortened V by 5 bases and J by 8 bases, and 12 bases separated the two germline ends. The CDR3 is made up of 13 amino acids. Germline loops: CDR1 MNHEY, CDR2 SMNVEV (reference sequence). The CDR3 loop reads CASSLYTGGELFF. The CDR3 nucleotides read TGTGCCAGCAGTCTATATACGGGGGGGGAGCTGTTTTTT.

In this sample, this clonotype turned up many times. The V and J genes are TRBV7-9 and TRBJ1-1; no clear D. The germline V gene encodes CDR1 SEHNR and CDR2 FQNEAQ (reference sequence). V lost 3 bases to trimming and J lost 4 bases, with 9 bases between them. The CDR3 consists of 13 residues. The CDR3: CASSFGMGTEAFF. In DNA form, the CDR3 reads TGTGCCAGCAGCTTCGGCATGGGCACTGAAGCTTTCTTT. Full variable domain (outside the CDR3, taken from reference TRBV7-9 and TRBJ1-1): DTGVSQNPRHKITKRGQNVTFRCDPISEHNRLYWYRQTLGQGPEFLTYFQNEAQLEKSRLLSDRFSAERPKGSFSTLEIQRTEQGDSAMYLCASSFGMGTEAFFGQGTRLTVV.

This clonotype was observed at least ten times. V and J are TRBV12-3 or TRBV12-4 and TRBJ2-1, with D possibly matching TRBD1 (6 bases). The V gene lost 2 bases and the J gene lost 2 bases, with 10 bases spanning the gap. The CDR3 consists of 15 residues. The CDR3 nucleotides read TGTGCCAGCAGTTTAATGGACAGCGCCTACAATGAGCAGTTCTTC. Its protein product is CASSLMDSAYNEQFF.

This clonotype was seen more than once but under ten times. The gene calls are TRBV4-3 and TRBJ2-7; the D gene is possibly TRBD2 (5 bases). Between the trimmed V and J ends, which lost 0 bases and 2 bases, there was a span of 11 bases. CDR3 length: 15 residues. Germline loops: CDR1 LGHNA, CDR2 YSLEER. The DNA for the CDR3 is TGCGCCAGCAGCCAAGACCGAGGGAGTCCCTACGAGCAGTACTTC. Translation gives CASSQDRGSPYEQYF.

In this sample, this clonotype turned up many times. The chain carries TRBV7-2 and TRBJ2-3; possibly TRBD2 for D (5 bases). The germline CDR1 and CDR2 sequences are SGHTA and FQGNSA. Trimming cost V 1 base and J 0 bases, with 11 bases left between them. The CDR3 runs to 16 residues. CDR3 sequence: CASSLGLASSTDTQYF. In DNA form, the CDR3 reads TGTGCCAGCAGCTTAGGATTAGCGTCTAGCACAGATACGCAGTATTTT. Using reference TRBV7-2 and TRBJ2-3 for the parts outside the CDR3, the full variable domain is GAGVSQSPSNKVTEKGKDVELRCDPISGHTALYWYRQSLGQGLEFLIYFQGNSAPDKSGLPSDRFSAERTGGSVSTLTIQRTQQEDSAVYLCASSLGLASSTDTQYFGPGTRLTVL.

This clonotype has only a few counts. The CDR3 DNA reads TGTGCCAGCAGCTTAGAAGGGGGAGCAGGCTTCCTTGAGCAGTACTTC. Residues: CASSLEGGAGFLEQYF. V is TRBV7-9 and J is TRBJ2-7; possibly TRBD1 for D (6 bases). From germline, CDR1 is SEHNR and CDR2 FQNEAQ (reference sequence). The CDR3 runs to 16 residues. Trimming stripped 1 base from V and 7 bases from J, with 20 bases between.

The chain is built from TRBV9 and TRBJ2-2; the match to TRBD1 covers 8 bases. Trimming at V came to 4 bases and at J to 5 bases, leaving 7 bases not matched to a gene. The CDR3 sequence is 15 residues long. CDR1 is SGDLS and CDR2 is YYNGEE in the germline V gene. The CDR3 coding sequence is TGTGCCAGCAGCAAACGGACAGGGAAGACCGGGGAGCTGTTTTTT. It translates to CASSKRTGKTGELFF.

This clonotype was counted between two and nine times. The chain's CDR3 is CASSLGFILRGLGDTQYF. As DNA, the CDR3 is TGTGCCAGCAGCTTAGGCTTCATATTGCGGGGTTTGGGAGATACGCAGTATTTT. The rearrangement links TRBV7-2 to TRBJ2-3; D perhaps matches TRBD2 (6 bases). V lost 1 base to trimming and J lost 5 bases, with 22 bases between them. The germline gives CDR1 SGHTA, CDR2 FQGNSA. The CDR3 loop spans 18 amino acids.

This chain joins TRBV5-1 and TRBJ1-2, with TRBD1 matching 9 bases. Looked up from germline, CDR1 is SGHRS and CDR2 is YFSETQ. The CDR3 is 14 amino acids. Trimming removed 4 bases from V and 2 bases from J; junction bases left unmatched: 3. CDR3 protein: CASSEGQGNYGYTF. The DNA for the CDR3 is TGCGCCAGCAGCGAAGGACAGGGGAACTATGGCTACACCTTC.

This CDR3 is CASCRLVGTYEQYF. CDR3 DNA: TGTGCCAGCTGTAGGTTGGTCGGGACCTACGAGCAGTACTTC. V and J are TRBV28 and TRBJ2-7; D is possibly TRBD2 (5 bases). Per germline, CDR1 MDHEN and CDR2 SYDVKM. V lost 8 bases and J lost 2, with 16 bases in between. This CDR3 comprises 14 residues.

The chain recombines TRBV20-1 with TRBJ2-5; weak D call: TRBD1 (5 bases). V was shortened by 4 bases and J by 1 base, with 10 bases between the two germline ends. The CDR3 covers 13 residues. Germline CDR1 DFQATT, CDR2 SNEGSKA (reference sequence). CDR3 in amino acids: CSATAGSQETQYF. In nucleotides, the CDR3 is TGCAGTGCTACGGCAGGGTCCCAAGAGACCCAGTACTTC.

This clonotype has a handful of counts. V gene TRBV5-1 combines with J gene TRBJ2-3; 9 nucleotides agree with TRBD2. Trimming at V came to 2 bases and at J to 2 bases, leaving 6 bases not matched to a gene. The CDR3 sequence is 16 residues long. Germline CDR1 is SGHRS and CDR2 is YFSETQ. For the CDR3, the DNA is TGCGCCAGCAGCTTAGCGGGGGGCCTCGTCACAGATACGCAGTATTTT. It codes for CASSLAGGLVTDTQYF.

This clonotype was detected a few times. The chain joins TRBV2 to TRBJ1-5; D is unclear. Trimming removed 8 bases from V and 2 bases from J, with 10 bases in between. This CDR3 has 13 residues. Per the germline V gene, CDR1 is SNHLY and CDR2 is FYNNEI. This CDR3 is CASRPLGNQPQHF. CDR3 DNA: TGTGCCAGCCGGCCTCTCGGCAATCAGCCCCAGCATTTT. The entire variable domain, with the rest obtained from reference TRBV2 and TRBJ1-5, is as follows: EPEVTQTPSHQVTQMGQEVILRCVPISNHLYFYWYRQILGQKVEFLVSFYNNEISEKSEIFDDQFSVERPDGSNFTLKIRSTKLEDSAMYFCASRPLGNQPQHFGDGTRLSIL.

V and J are TRBV5-1 and TRBJ1-2; 8 bases agree with TRBD1. CDR1 and CDR2 from the germline V gene are SGHRS and YFSETQ. The CDR3 has 14 residues. V trimming: 0 bases; J trimming: 6 bases; junction bases outside the gene matches: 4. The CDR3 loop reads CASSLGTGSDGYTF. DNA of the CDR3: TGCGCCAGCAGCTTGGGGACAGGGTCGGATGGCTACACCTTC.

This clonotype was seen many times. This rearrangement joins TRBV6-1 to TRBJ1-5, with D perhaps TRBD1 (5 bases). This CDR3 spans 15 amino acids. V was trimmed by 3 bases and J by 2 bases, leaving 11 bases between them. CDR1 is MNHNS, CDR2 SASEGT, per germline. The CDR3 coding sequence is TGTGCCAGCAGTGATGGGGAAGGGGGCAATCAGCCCCAGCATTTT. This encodes CASSDGEGGNQPQHF.

The V call is TRBV5-1, the J call TRBJ1-2, with D perhaps matching TRBD1 (6 bases). V dropped 0 bases and J dropped 8 bases, with 23 bases sitting between them. From germline, CDR1 is SGHRS and CDR2 YFSETQ. The CDR3 sequence is 17 residues long. In nucleotides, the CDR3 is TGCGCCAGCAGCTTGGTGGTCTCTCGGGGGGCCCATCCCGGCTACACCTTC. Amino acid sequence: CASSLVVSRGAHPGYTF.

In this sample, this clonotype turned up a few times. The chain links TRBV30 to TRBJ2-3, with D perhaps TRBD2 (6 bases). The CDR3 is made up of 14 amino acids. The germline gives CDR1 GTSNPN, CDR2 SVGIG (reference sequence). V lost 7 bases, J lost 2 bases, and 16 bases lay in between. Here the CDR3 reads CASRGPGDTDTQYF. CDR3 DNA sequence: TGTGCCTCCCGAGGACCGGGGGACACAGATACGCAGTATTTT.

A few counts support this clonotype. CDR3 nucleotide sequence: TGCGCCAGCAGCCGGGATGGGACAGGGGATCAGCCCCAGCATTTT. Amino acid sequence: CASSRDGTGDQPQHF. V is TRBV4-3 and J is TRBJ1-5, with 10 bases fitting TRBD1. The length of the CDR3 is 15 residues. Per germline, CDR1 LGHNA and CDR2 YSLEER. J was trimmed by 5 bases and V by 4 bases; bases with no gene match: 5.

This clonotype has at least ten counts. The chain links TRBV7-2 to TRBJ1-3, with TRBD1 as a possible D gene (5 bases). CDR1 is SGHTA and CDR2 is FQGNSA in the germline V gene. CDR3 size: 16 residues. The V gene lost 1 base and the J gene lost 0 bases, with 10 bases spanning the gap. CDR3 nucleotide sequence: TGTGCCAGCAGCTTAGGTCCGGGGGACTCTGGAAACACCATATATTTT. It yields the protein CASSLGPGDSGNTIYF.

The V gene is TRBV5-4, the J gene TRBJ2-1; 7 bases are shared with TRBD1. The CDR3 covers 14 residues. Germline CDR1 reads SGHNT; CDR2 reads YYREEE (reference sequence). V dropped 3 bases and J dropped 3; count of bases not matched to a gene: 3. The CDR3 sequence is CASSSGQYYNEQFF. The CDR3 DNA follows: TGTGCCAGCAGCTCGGGACAGTACTACAATGAGCAGTTCTTC. Full variable domain (outside the CDR3, taken from reference TRBV5-4 and TRBJ2-1): ETGVTQSPTHLIKTRGQQVTLRCSSQSGHNTVSWYQQALGQGPQFIFQYYREEENGRGNFPPRFSGLQFPNYSSELNVNALELDDSALYLCASSSGQYYNEQFFGPGTRLTVL.